These 19 T cell receptor beta chains were all obtained from the same sample, sequenced in a study of spatial heterogeneity in lung cancer (dated by TCRdb to about 2019). These TCRs' antigens remain unknown. What the authors observed across the whole study: The number of expanded intratumoral alpha and beta TCRs correlated with the tumor nonsynonymous mutation count.

The time point tag for this specimen amounts to: sample taken at primary tumor resection. Libraries were built with 5' RACE. The listed sequencing device is NextSeq 500. Starting from the raw public reads, TCRdb applied fastp trimming at Q25, assembled clones with MiXCR and retained in-frame beta chains. Identical CDR3 proteins give one entry, which carries the most common genes and DNA. Here the sample has some 6,000 distinct CDR3 sequences; about 9.7% occur a single time. The biggest ten clones account for roughly 25% of the sample. Sequences were derived from lung tumor tissue, sampled at surgery. The receptors originated from a female donor with early-stage non-small cell lung cancer.

Ten or more counts support this clonotype. The chain has TRBV7-8 and TRBJ2-2, with D unclear. Germline V gene data show CDR1 as SGHVS and CDR2 as FQNEAQ. V was trimmed by 4 bases and J by 3 bases, leaving 12 bases between them. The CDR3 length is 15 residues. The CDR3 region has the DNA TGTGCCAGCAGCTCCGCATCAGTGTACACCGGGGAGCTGTTTTTT. This translates into CASSSASVYTGELFF.

Many counts were recorded for this clonotype. This chain links TRBV7-2 with TRBJ2-7; D unresolved. With 5 bases removed from V and 0 bases from J, the gap between germline ends came to 5 bases. Germline V gene data show CDR1 as SGHTA and CDR2 as FQGNSA. The CDR3 is 12 amino acids. CDR3 region: CASSPGSYEQYF. As DNA, the CDR3 is TGTGCCAGCAGCCCCGGCTCCTACGAGCAGTACTTC. Looking up the rest from reference TRBV7-2 and TRBJ2-7 gives the full variable domain: GAGVSQSPSNKVTEKGKDVELRCDPISGHTALYWYRQSLGQGLEFLIYFQGNSAPDKSGLPSDRFSAERTGGSVSTLTIQRTQQEDSAVYLCASSPGSYEQYFGPGTRLTVT.

This clonotype is medium-sized (0.01 to 0.1%) by share. The J gene is TRBJ1-4, the V gene TRBV29-1, with D unclear. The CDR3 is 12 residues long. V lost 2 bases to trimming and J lost 11 bases, with 12 bases between them. The V gene's germline CDR1 is SQVTM and CDR2 ANQGSEA. The CDR3 region is CSVEMDGGKLFF. The CDR3 DNA sequence: TGCAGCGTTGAAATGGACGGCGGGAAACTGTTTTTT.

By frequency in the sample, this clonotype is medium-sized. The chain links TRBV7-3 to TRBJ2-1; a weak D match, TRBD1 (5 bases). V was trimmed by 0 bases and J by 7 bases, leaving 10 bases between them. The germline CDR1 and CDR2 sequences are SGHTA and FQGTGA. The CDR3 is made up of 14 amino acids. CDR3 sequence reads: CASSLTAGKNEQFF. The DNA for the CDR3 is TGTGCCAGCAGCTTAACTGCAGGGAAGAATGAGCAGTTCTTC.

This clonotype is classed as medium-sized. V gene TRBV10-1 combines with J gene TRBJ2-5, with TRBD2 identical over 16 bases. V dropped 3 bases and J dropped 5; count of bases not matched to a gene: 6. CDR1 and CDR2 from the germline V gene are WNHNN and SYGVQD (reference sequence). This CDR3 has 17 residues. This CDR3 reads CASSEGTSGGAMETQYF. The CDR3 bases are TGCGCCAGCAGTGAAGGGACTAGCGGGGGGGCAATGGAGACCCAGTACTTC.

This clonotype showed up just a few times. The gene calls are TRBV6-9 and TRBJ2-1; no firm D call. CDR3 length equals 11 residues. With 6 bases removed from V and 5 bases from J, the gap between germline ends came to 5 bases. CDR1 is MNHGY and CDR2 is SVAAGI in the germline V gene. The CDR3 loop reads CASSYNNEQFF. The DNA of the CDR3 is TGTGCCAGCAGCTATAACAATGAGCAGTTCTTC.

The V call is TRBV5-6, the J call TRBJ2-1; TRBD1 matches at 10 bases. Germline lookup yields CDR1 SGHDT and CDR2 YYEEEE. CDR3 length equals 16 residues. The V segment lost 1 base and the J segment 6 bases; nucleotides outside the gene matches: 7. The CDR3 is CASSLTTGTGVNEQFF. The CDR3 nucleotides are TGTGCCAGCAGCTTGACCACCGGGACAGGGGTCAATGAGCAGTTCTTC.

This sequence joins TRBV12-3 or TRBV12-4 and TRBJ2-2; D could derive from TRBD1 or TRBD2 (6 bases each). This CDR3 contains 18 residues. V was clipped by 0 bases and J by 7 bases, with 21 bases between them. CDR3 DNA: TGTGCCAGCAGTTTAGCCCCACCCCGGAGGGGGTCGGACGGGGAGCTGTTTTTT. This codes for CASSLAPPRRGSDGELFF.

The gene calls are TRBV5-1 and TRBJ2-2; D could derive from TRBD1 or TRBD2 (6 bases each). This CDR3 comprises 15 residues. Germline V gene sequence: CDR1 SGHRS, CDR2 YFSETQ. Trimming stripped 5 bases from V and 3 bases from J, with 14 bases between. CDR3 in amino acids: CASSWGARDTGELFF. As DNA, the CDR3 is TGCGCCAGCAGTTGGGGGGCGCGGGACACCGGGGAGCTGTTTTTT.

This clonotype was detected a few times. The chain is built from TRBV6-5 and TRBJ2-2; 7 nucleotides line up with TRBD1. With 2 bases clipped from V and 3 bases from J, the junction kept 3 bases outside the gene matches. Germline V gene sequence: CDR1 MNHEY, CDR2 SVGAGI. This CDR3 has 15 amino acids. In DNA, the CDR3 is TGTGCCAGCAGTTACCAACAGGGGTACACCGGGGAGCTGTTTTTT. This sequence encodes CASSYQQGYTGELFF.

This clonotype has ten or more counts. This chain links TRBV2 with TRBJ2-2; D may be TRBD2 (5 bases). V lost 8 bases and J 3 bases, leaving 13 bases between the germline ends. Germline V gene sequence: CDR1 SNHLY, CDR2 FYNNEI. This CDR3 contains 14 residues. The CDR3 reads CASVETTHTGELFF. The CDR3 DNA reads as TGTGCCAGCGTAGAGACTACTCACACCGGGGAGCTGTTTTTT. Together with reference TRBV2 and TRBJ2-2, the CDR3 gives the full variable domain: EPEVTQTPSHQVTQMGQEVILRCVPISNHLYFYWYRQILGQKVEFLVSFYNNEISEKSEIFDDQFSVERPDGSNFTLKIRSTKLEDSAMYFCASVETTHTGELFFGEGSRLTVL.

This clonotype was observed a handful of times. V gene TRBV27 combines with J gene TRBJ2-6; no clear D. The CDR3 runs 15 residues. From germline, CDR1 is MNHEY and CDR2 SMNVEV (reference sequence). V was pared by 5 bases and J by 2 bases, with 10 bases between. CDR3 amino acids: CASSAPSAGANVLTF. In DNA form, the CDR3 reads TGTGCCAGCAGTGCCCCCTCCGCTGGGGCCAACGTCCTGACTTTC.

Within the sample, this clonotype is medium-sized (0.01 to 0.1%). The chain couples TRBV10-3 to TRBJ1-6; D gene unclear. CDR3 length: 12 residues. Per germline, CDR1 ENHRY and CDR2 SYGVKD. V was clipped by 6 bases and J by 14 bases, with 14 bases between them. The CDR3 reads CAISLDGRALHF. The CDR3 region has the DNA TGTGCCATCAGCTTGGACGGAAGGGCCCTCCACTTT.

In this sample, this clonotype is medium-sized. The chain recombines TRBV12-3 or TRBV12-4 with TRBJ1-2, with D possibly being TRBD1 (5 bases). The CDR3 has 13 amino acids. Trimming left V 3 bases short and J 5 bases short, with 10 bases between. The CDR3 nucleotides read TGTGCCAGCAGTTTCCAGGGCCAATATGGCTACACCTTC. It is translated as CASSFQGQYGYTF.

The chain employs TRBV7-2 and TRBJ2-5; perhaps D is TRBD1 or TRBD2 (5 bases each). The V gene's germline CDR1 is SGHTA and CDR2 FQGNSA. The CDR3 extends over 15 amino acids. V lost 1 base to trimming and J lost 4 bases, with 13 bases between them. CDR3 in DNA: TGTGCCAGCAGCTTAGGAGGGGCAGGCGGAGAGACCCAGTACTTC. It yields the protein CASSLGGAGGETQYF.

This clonotype was seen ten or more times. The J gene is TRBJ1-1, the V gene TRBV10-3; 8 nucleotides match TRBD1. V was clipped by 11 bases and J by 0 bases; unmatched bases: 5. This CDR3 has 13 amino acids. The V gene's germline CDR1 is ENHRY and CDR2 SYGVKD. The CDR3, as DNA: TGTGCCTCAGGACAGGGCTTGAACACTGAAGCTTTCTTT. Translated: CASGQGLNTEAFF.

This clonotype counts as medium-sized (0.01 to 0.1%). The rearrangement links TRBV12-3 or TRBV12-4 to TRBJ2-1; D perhaps matches TRBD1 (6 bases). This CDR3 has 12 residues. Trimming removed 5 bases from V and 4 bases from J, with 6 bases in between. In DNA form, the CDR3 reads TGTGCCAGCAGTGGACAGTACAATGAGCAGTTCTTC. Amino acids: CASSGQYNEQFF.

The table lists this clonotype with many counts. The V and J genes are TRBV15 and TRBJ1-4; weak D call: TRBD1 (6 bases). The CDR3 is 14 amino acids. In germline, CDR1 is LNHNV, CDR2 YYDKDF (reference sequence). V lost 6 bases and J lost 6, with 14 bases in between. CDR3 coding DNA: TGTGCCACCAGTTCAGGGGAGGGTGATGAAAAACTGTTTTTT. Translated, it gives CATSSGEGDEKLFF. The full variable domain, rest sourced from reference TRBV15 and TRBJ1-4, is DAMVIQNPRYQVTQFGKPVTLSCSQTLNHNVMYWYQQKSSQAPKLLFHYYDKDFNNEADTPDNFQSRRPNTSFCFLDIRSPGLGDTAMYLCATSSGEGDEKLFFGSGTQLSVL.

About this clonotype: It is unclear where the CDR3 begins or ends on the DNA, so no DNA is shown, and the CDR3 is as TCRdb lists it. This chain connects TRBV7-2 to TRBJ2-7; TRBD1 is taken as the D call from the table, unchecked against the DNA. The CDR3 length is 21 residues, termini included. CDR1 is SGHTA and CDR2 is FQGNSA in the germline V gene. The CDR3 sequence: CASSFYICSAREGQSPYEQYF.